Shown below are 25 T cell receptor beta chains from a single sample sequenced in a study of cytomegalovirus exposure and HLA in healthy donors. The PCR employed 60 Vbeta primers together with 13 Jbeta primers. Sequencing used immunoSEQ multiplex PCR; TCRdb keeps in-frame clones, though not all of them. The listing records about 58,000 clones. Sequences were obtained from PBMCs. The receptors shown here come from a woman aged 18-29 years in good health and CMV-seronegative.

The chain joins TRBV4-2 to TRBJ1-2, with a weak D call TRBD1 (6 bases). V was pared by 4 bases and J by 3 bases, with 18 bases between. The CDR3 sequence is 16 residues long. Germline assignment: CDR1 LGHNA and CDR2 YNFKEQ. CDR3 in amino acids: CASSLTTGLKYYGYTF. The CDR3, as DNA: TGTGCCAGCAGCCTCACCACAGGGCTTAAGTACTATGGCTACACCTTC.

In nucleotides, the CDR3 is TGCAGCGTTGTGGGGGGTGAAAAACTGTTTTTT. It encodes CSVVGGEKLFF. J is TRBJ1-4 and V is TRBV29-1; D perhaps matches TRBD1 (5 bases). Germline values: CDR1 SQVTM, CDR2 ANQGSEA. This CDR3 has 11 residues. V dropped 4 bases and J dropped 7 bases, with 7 bases sitting between them.

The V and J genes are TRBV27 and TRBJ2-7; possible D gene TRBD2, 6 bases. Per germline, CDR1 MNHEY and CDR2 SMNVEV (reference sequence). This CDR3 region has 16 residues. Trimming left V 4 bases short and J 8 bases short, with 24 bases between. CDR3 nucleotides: TGTGCCAGCAGTTATGTGGGGGGAGCCCGGGAAACCCAGCAGTACTTC. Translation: CASSYVGGARETQQYF.

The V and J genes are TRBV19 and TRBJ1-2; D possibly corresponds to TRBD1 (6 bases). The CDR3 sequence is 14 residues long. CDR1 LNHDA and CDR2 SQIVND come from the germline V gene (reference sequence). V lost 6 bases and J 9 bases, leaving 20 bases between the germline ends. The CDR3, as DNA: TGTGCCAGTAGCGCCGCGACAAACGACAGGAGCTACACCTTC. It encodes CASSAATNDRSYTF. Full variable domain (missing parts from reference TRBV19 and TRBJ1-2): DGGITQSPKYLFRKEGQNVTLSCEQNLNHDAMYWYRQDPGQGLRLIYYSQIVNDFQKGDIAEGYSVSREKKESFPLTVTSAQKNPTAFYLCASSAATNDRSYTFGSGTRLTVV.

The CDR3, as DNA: TGTGCCATCAGTGAGTCGACAGGTGGTACAATGAGGTGGGTGCAGTTCTTC. Encoded protein: CAISESTGGTMRWVQFF. The chain combines TRBV10-3 with TRBJ2-1, with a possible D match to TRBD1 (6 bases). The CDR3 is made up of 17 amino acids. Germline CDR1 and CDR2: ENHRY and SYGVKD. The V end lost 0 bases, the J end lost 12 bases, and 24 bases lay between the germline ends.

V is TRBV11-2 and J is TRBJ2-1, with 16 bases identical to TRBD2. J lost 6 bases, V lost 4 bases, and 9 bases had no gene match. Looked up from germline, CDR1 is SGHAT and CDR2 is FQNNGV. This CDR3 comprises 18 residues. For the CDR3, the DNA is TGTGCCAGCAGCTCCGGGACTAGCGGGAGGGCCTCTGTCAATGAGCAGTTCTTC. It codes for CASSSGTSGRASVNEQFF. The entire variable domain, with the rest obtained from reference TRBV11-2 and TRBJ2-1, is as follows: EAGVAQSPRYKIIEKRQSVAFWCNPISGHATLYWYQQILGQGPKLLIQFQNNGVVDDSQLPKDRFSAERLKGVDSTLKIQPAKLEDSAVYLCASSSGTSGRASVNEQFFGPGTRLTVL.

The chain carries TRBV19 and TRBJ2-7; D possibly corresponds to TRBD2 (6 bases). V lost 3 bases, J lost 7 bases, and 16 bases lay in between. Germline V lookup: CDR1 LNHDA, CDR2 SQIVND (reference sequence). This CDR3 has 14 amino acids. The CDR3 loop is CASSILGGAREQYF. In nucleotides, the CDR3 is TGTGCCAGTAGTATTCTCGGCGGGGCGAGGGAGCAGTACTTC.

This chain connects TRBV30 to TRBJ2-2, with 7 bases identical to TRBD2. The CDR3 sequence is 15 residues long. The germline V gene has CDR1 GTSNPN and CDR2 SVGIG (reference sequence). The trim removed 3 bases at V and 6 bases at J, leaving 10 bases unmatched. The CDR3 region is CAWRQGGAEAGELFF. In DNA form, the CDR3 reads TGTGCCTGGAGGCAGGGAGGGGCCGAAGCCGGGGAGCTGTTTTTT.

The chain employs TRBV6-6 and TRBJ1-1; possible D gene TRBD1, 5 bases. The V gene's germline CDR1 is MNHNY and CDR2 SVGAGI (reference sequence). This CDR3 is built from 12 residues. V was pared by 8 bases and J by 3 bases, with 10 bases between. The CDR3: CASGGGYTEAFF. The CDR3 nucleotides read TGTGCCAGCGGGGGGGGTTACACTGAAGCTTTCTTT.

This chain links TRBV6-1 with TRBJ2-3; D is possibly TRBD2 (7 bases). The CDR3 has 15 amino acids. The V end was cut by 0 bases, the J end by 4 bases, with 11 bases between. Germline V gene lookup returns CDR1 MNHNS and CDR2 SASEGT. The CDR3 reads CASSEAGGPADTQYF. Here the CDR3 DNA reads TGTGCCAGCAGTGAAGCGGGGGGGCCTGCAGATACGCAGTATTTT.

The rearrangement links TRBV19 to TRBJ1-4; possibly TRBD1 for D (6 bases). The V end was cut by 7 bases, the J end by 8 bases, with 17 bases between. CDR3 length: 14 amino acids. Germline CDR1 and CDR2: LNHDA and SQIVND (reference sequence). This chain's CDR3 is CASKLSQGREKLFF. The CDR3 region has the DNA TGTGCCAGTAAACTGTCACAGGGTAGGGAAAAACTGTTTTTT.

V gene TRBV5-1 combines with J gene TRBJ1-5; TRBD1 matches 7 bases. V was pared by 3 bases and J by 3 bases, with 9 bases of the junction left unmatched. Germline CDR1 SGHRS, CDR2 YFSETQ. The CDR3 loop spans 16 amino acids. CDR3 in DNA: TGCGCCAGCAGCTCTGATACAGGGGACCCCAATCAGCCCCAGCATTTT. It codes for CASSSDTGDPNQPQHF.

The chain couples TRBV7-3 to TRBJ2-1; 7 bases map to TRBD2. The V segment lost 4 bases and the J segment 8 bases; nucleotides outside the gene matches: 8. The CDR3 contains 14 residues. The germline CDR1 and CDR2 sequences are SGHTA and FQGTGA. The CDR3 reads CASSSGLLGDEQFF. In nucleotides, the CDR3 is TGTGCCAGCAGCTCGGGACTATTAGGCGATGAGCAGTTCTTC.

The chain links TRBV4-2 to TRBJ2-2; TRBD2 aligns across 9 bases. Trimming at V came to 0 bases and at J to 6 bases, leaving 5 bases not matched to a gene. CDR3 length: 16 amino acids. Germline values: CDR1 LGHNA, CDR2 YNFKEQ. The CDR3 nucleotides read TGTGCCAGCAGCCAAGATCAAGGCGGGGGGGCCGGGGAGCTGTTTTTT. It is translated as CASSQDQGGGAGELFF.

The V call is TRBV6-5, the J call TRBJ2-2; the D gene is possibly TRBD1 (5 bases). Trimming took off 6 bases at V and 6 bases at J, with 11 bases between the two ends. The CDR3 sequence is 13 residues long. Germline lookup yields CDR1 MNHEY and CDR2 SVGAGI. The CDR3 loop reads CASRRQGAGELFF. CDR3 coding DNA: TGTGCCAGCAGACGTCAGGGCGCCGGGGAGCTGTTTTTT.

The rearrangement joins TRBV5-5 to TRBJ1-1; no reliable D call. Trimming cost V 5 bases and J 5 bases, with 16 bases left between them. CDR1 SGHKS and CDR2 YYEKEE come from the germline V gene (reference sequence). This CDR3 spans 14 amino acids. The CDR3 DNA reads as TGTGCCAGCAGATTCAACAGTGATGATACTGAAGCTTTCTTT. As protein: CASRFNSDDTEAFF. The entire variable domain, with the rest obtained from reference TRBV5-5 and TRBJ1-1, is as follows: DAGVTQSPTHLIKTRGQQVTLRCSPISGHKSVSWYQQVLGQGPQFIFQYYEKEERGRGNFPDRFSARQFPNYSSELNVNALLLGDSALYLCASRFNSDDTEAFFGQGTRLTVV.

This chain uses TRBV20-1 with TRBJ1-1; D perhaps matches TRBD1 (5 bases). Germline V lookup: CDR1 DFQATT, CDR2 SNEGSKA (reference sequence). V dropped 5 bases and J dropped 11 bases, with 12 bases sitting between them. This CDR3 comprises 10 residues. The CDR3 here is CSAYGGEAFF. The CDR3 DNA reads TGCAGTGCTTACGGGGGGGAGGCTTTCTTT.

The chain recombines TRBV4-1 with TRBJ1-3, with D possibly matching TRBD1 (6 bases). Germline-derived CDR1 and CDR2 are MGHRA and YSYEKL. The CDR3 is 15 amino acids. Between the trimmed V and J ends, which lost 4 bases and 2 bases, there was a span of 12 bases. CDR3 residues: CASSREYRAGNTIYF. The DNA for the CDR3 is TGCGCCAGCAGCCGAGAGTACAGGGCTGGAAACACCATATATTTT.

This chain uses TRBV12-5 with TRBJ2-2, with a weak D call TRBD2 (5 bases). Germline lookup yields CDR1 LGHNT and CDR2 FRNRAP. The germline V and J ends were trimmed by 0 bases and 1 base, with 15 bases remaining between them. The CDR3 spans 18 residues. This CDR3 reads CASGLVVGSGGNTGELFF. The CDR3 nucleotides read TGTGCTAGTGGTTTGGTGGTAGGCTCCGGAGGGAACACCGGGGAGCTGTTTTTT.

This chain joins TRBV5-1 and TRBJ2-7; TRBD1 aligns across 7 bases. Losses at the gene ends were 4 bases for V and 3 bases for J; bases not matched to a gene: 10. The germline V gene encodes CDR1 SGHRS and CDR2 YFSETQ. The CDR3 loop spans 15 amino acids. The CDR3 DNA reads TGCGCCAGCAGCCCAGAGAGACAGGGATACTACGAGCAGTACTTC. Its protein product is CASSPERQGYYEQYF. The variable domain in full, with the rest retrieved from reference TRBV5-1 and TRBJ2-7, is KAGVTQTPRYLIKTRGQQVTLSCSPISGHRSVSWYQQTPGQGLQFLFEYFSETQRNKGNFPGRFSGRQFSNSRSEMNVSTLELGDSALYLCASSPERQGYYEQYFGPGTRLTVT.

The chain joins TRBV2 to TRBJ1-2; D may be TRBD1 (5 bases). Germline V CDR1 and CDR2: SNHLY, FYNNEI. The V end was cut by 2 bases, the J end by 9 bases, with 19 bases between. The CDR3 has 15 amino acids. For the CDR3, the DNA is TGTGCCAGCAGTGAATGGGCGAACCAGGGTACGAGCTACACCTTC. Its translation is CASSEWANQGTSYTF.

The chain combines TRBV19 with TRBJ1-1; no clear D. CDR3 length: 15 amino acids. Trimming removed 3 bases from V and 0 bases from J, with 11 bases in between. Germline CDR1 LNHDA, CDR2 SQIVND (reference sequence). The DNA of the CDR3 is TGTGCCAGTAGTATTGGCCAGTATATGAACACTGAAGCTTTCTTT. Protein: CASSIGQYMNTEAFF. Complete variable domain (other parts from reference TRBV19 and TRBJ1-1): DGGITQSPKYLFRKEGQNVTLSCEQNLNHDAMYWYRQDPGQGLRLIYYSQIVNDFQKGDIAEGYSVSREKKESFPLTVTSAQKNPTAFYLCASSIGQYMNTEAFFGQGTRLTVV.

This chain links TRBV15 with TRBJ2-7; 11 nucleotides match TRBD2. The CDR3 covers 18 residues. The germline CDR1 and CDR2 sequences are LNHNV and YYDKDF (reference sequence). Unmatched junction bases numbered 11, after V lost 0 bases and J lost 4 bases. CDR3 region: CATSRDKSLAGGRYEQYF. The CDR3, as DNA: TGTGCCACCAGCAGAGATAAGTCGCTAGCGGGGGGACGGTACGAGCAGTACTTC.

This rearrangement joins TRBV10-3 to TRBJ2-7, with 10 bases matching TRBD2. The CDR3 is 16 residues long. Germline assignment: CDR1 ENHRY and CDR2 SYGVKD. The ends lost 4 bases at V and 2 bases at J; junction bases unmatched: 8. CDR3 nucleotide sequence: TGTGCCATCAGTGGAAGAGCGGGAGGGGCCCCCTACGAGCAGTACTTC. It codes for CAISGRAGGAPYEQYF.

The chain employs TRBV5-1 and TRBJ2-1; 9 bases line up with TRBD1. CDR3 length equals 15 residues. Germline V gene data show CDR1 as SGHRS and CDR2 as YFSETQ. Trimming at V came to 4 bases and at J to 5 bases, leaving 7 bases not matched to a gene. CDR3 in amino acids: CASSIQGARNNEQFF. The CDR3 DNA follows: TGCGCCAGCAGCATACAGGGGGCTAGAAACAATGAGCAGTTCTTC.